This TCR beta chain was recorded in a study of shared clonotypes between healthy human individuals. Some clones are missing from TCRdb's copy, which holds only in-frame ones; the method was immunoSEQ multiplex PCR. The sample lists fewer than 1.4 million clones, about four fifths occurring once. Per germline, CDR1 SGHTA and CDR2 FQGNSA. Trimming removed 1 base at V and 6 bases at J, with 7 bases between. This CDR3 is 12 amino acids long. The gene calls are TRBV7-2 and TRBJ2-7; no definite D call. The clonotype originates from a man aged 18-30 years in good health. Some clones in this sample may be carry-over from other donors' samples. Sequences were obtained from memory CD4+ T cells from PBMCs. Subset specified: CD45RA-negative fraction. CDR3 DNA sequence: TGTGCCAGCAGCTTAGTAACTGGCGAGCAGTACTTC. Amino acid sequence: CASSLVTGEQYF.